A single sample is the source of the 2 T cell receptor beta chains below, sequenced in a study of blood T cell repertoires in COVID-19. Generated by immunoSEQ multiplex PCR, the TCRdb table keeps only in-frame clones and is missing some. The top ten clones hold 15% of a sample with roughly 60,000 clones, roughly four fifths of them seen once. Specimen: peripheral blood. These receptors were obtained from a man older than 75 with acute or convalescent COVID-19.

The rearrangement uses TRBV11-3 and TRBJ1-1, with 9 bases matching TRBD1. The V gene end was trimmed by 1 base and the J gene end by 5 bases; junction bases not matched to a gene: 5. This CDR3 is built from 15 residues. The germline gives CDR1 SGHNT, CDR2 YENEEA. DNA of the CDR3: TGTGCCAGCAGCTTAGGGGGGACAGGGCGAACTGAAGCTTTCTTT. Translation: CASSLGGTGRTEAFF.

J is TRBJ2-5 and V is TRBV6-5; 10 bases are shared with TRBD1. This CDR3 spans 15 amino acids. The trim removed 7 bases at V and 5 bases at J, leaving 10 bases unmatched. CDR1 is MNHEY and CDR2 is SVGAGI in the germline V gene. The chain's CDR3 is CASNRDRGGSETQYF. In DNA form, the CDR3 reads TGTGCCAGCAACCGGGACAGGGGAGGGTCGGAGACCCAGTACTTC.